The rows below give T cell receptor beta chains drawn from one sample of a study of glioma-infiltrating T cells. TCRdb analysed the multiplex PCR reads with MiXCR anew, one entry per CDR3 protein. The sample consists of under 200,000 distinct CDR3 sequences, around 45% of them appearing once. Material for sequencing was glioma tissue, nonneoplastic brain tissue, or PBMCs (not recorded which). All receptors come from a human donor with low-grade glioma or glioblastoma, undergoing nonglioma brain surgery, or in good health (not recorded which). Each CDR3 is given with its conserved first and last residue. The D gene is left open where the match is weak. Part of the rows lack a size; the others show once, few, many or a class for expanded clones.

v_call	clone_size	d_call	j_call	cdr3_aa	cdr3_nt
TRBV19	.	.	TRBJ1-1	CASSLLAPQGEAFF	TGTGCCAGTAGTTTACTGGCCCCCCAGGGTGAAGCTTTCTTT
TRBV12-3/TRBV12-4	few	.	TRBJ2-7	CASSLVGLISYEQYF	TGTGCCAGCAGTTTGGTAGGTCTGATCTCCTACGAGCAGTACTTC
TRBV7-3	.	TRBD2	TRBJ2-3	CASSLRASGTDTQYF	TGTGCCAGCAGCTTAAGGGCTAGCGGGACGGATACGCAGTATTTT
TRBV10-3	few	.	TRBJ2-1	CANRMDGVNEQFF	TGTGCCAACAGAATGGATGGGGTAAATGAGCAGTTCTTC
TRBV5-1	few	.	TRBJ1-2	CASSQPDRNYGYTF	TGCGCCAGCAGCCAGCCGGACCGGAACTATGGCTACACCTTC
TRBV2	.	.	TRBJ1-1	CASSADLNTEPFF	TGTGCCAGCAGTGCAGACCTGAACACTGAACCTTTCTTT
TRBV3-1	many	TRBD2	TRBJ2-4	CASSQVSGGNIQYF	TGTGCCAGCAGCCAAGTGAGCGGGGGAAACATTCAGTACTTC
TRBV20-1	many	.	TRBJ2-3	CSANPLQGTDTQYF	TGCAGTGCTAACCCCTTACAGGGCACAGATACGCAGTATTTT
TRBV4-2	.	TRBD1	TRBJ2-4	CASSQTGGIQYF	TGTGCCAGCAGCCAGACAGGGGGGATTCAGTACTTC
TRBV12-3/TRBV12-4	.	.	TRBJ1-1	CASSFLDEAFF	TGTGCCAGCAGTTTTTTAGATGAAGCTTTCTTT
TRBV19	many	.	TRBJ1-2	CASSKGTNYGYTF	TGTGCCAGTAGTAAGGGAACTAACTATGGCTACACCTTC
TRBV6-8	.	TRBD1	TRBJ1-5	CTSTRTGGQPQHF	TGTACCAGCACCAGGACAGGGGGGCAGCCCCAGCATTTT
TRBV2	once	.	TRBJ1-4	CASRLDSTNEKLFF	TGTGCCAGCAGGTTGGACTCCACTAATGAAAAACTGTTTTTT
TRBV3-1	many	TRBD2	TRBJ2-7	CASQRETYEQYF	TGTGCCAGCCAGCGGGAGACCTACGAGCAGTACTTC
TRBV7-9	many	.	TRBJ2-5	CASSLRSETQYF	TGTGCCAGCAGCTTAAGGTCGGAGACCCAGTACTTC
TRBV27	many	.	TRBJ2-7	CASSTGVEDEQYF	TGTGCCAGCTCGACGGGAGTAGAAGACGAGCAGTACTTC
TRBV12-3/TRBV12-4	.	.	TRBJ1-2	CASSFNPNYGYTF	TGTGCCAGCAGCTTCAATCCCAACTATGGCTACACCTTC
TRBV6-2/TRBV6-3	.	.	TRBJ2-6	CSSYSSGANVLTF	TGTTCCAGCTACAGCTCTGGGGCCAACGTCCTGACTTTC
TRBV12-3/TRBV12-4	.	.	TRBJ1-1	CASLSDYRWNTEAFF	TGTGCCAGCCTAAGTGACTATCGATGGAACACTGAAGCTTTCTTT
TRBV20-1	many	.	TRBJ2-1	CSAPHVGEGGGEQFF	TGCAGTGCTCCCCACGTAGGGGAGGGGGGAGGTGAGCAGTTCTTC
TRBV12-3/TRBV12-4	few	.	TRBJ2-5	CASSPGPWLETQYF	TGTGCCAGCAGTCCCGGTCCTTGGCTTGAGACCCAGTACTTC
TRBV6-1	many	.	TRBJ2-6	CASIDSGANVLTF	TGTGCCAGCATCGACTCTGGGGCCAACGTCCTGACTTTC
TRBV6-6	few	.	TRBJ1-1	CASREGYTEAFF	TGTGCCAGCAGAGAGGGGTACACTGAAGCTTTCTTT
TRBV11-3	.	.	TRBJ1-5	CASSDTGSNQPHHF	TGTGCCAGCAGCGATACAGGGAGCAATCAGCCCCATCATTTT
TRBV3-1	.	.	TRBJ1-2	CASSQDWVGYRYTF	TGTGCCAGCAGCCAAGATTGGGTGGGCTATCGCTACACCTTC
TRBV20-1	few	.	TRBJ2-5	CSAGVGETKYF	TGCAGTGCTGGAGTTGGGGAGACCAAGTACTTC
TRBV5-1	.	.	TRBJ2-5	CASSLVTEGTQYF	TGCGCCAGCAGCTTGGTGACCGAAGGGACCCAGTACTTC
TRBV29-1	.	.	TRBJ2-2	CSARPGTNTGELFF	TGCAGCGCCCGACCGGGAACCAACACCGGGGAGCTGTTTTTT
TRBV28	many	.	TRBJ1-1	CASSLQREAFF	TGTGCCAGCAGTTTACAGCGAGAAGCTTTCTTT
TRBV15	many	.	TRBJ2-1	CATSRDYAEDNEQFF	TGTGCCACCAGCAGAGACTATGCGGAGGACAATGAGCAGTTCTTC
TRBV10-1	.	.	TRBJ2-5	CASSGGIGETQYF	TGCGCCAGCTCCGGGGGAATAGGAGAGACCCAGTACTTC
TRBV25-1	many	.	TRBJ1-2	CASSEAGNYGYTF	TGTGCCAGCAGTGAGGCCGGAAACTATGGCTACACCTTC
TRBV20-1	many	.	TRBJ2-7	CSARGGPGPPYEQYF	TGCAGTGCTAGAGGTGGACCGGGCCCCCCCTACGAGCAGTACTTC
TRBV6-1	many	TRBD2	TRBJ2-7	CASSLAGSSYEQYF	TGTGCCAGCAGTTTAGCGGGGAGCTCCTACGAGCAGTACTTC
TRBV3-1	many	.	TRBJ1-5	CASSQDSRGRQPQHF	TGTGCCAGCAGCCAAGATTCCAGGGGCCGTCAGCCCCAGCATTTT
TRBV15	many	.	TRBJ1-2	CATSRDLGDSVYGYTF	TGTGCCACCAGCAGAGATCTCGGAGACAGCGTCTATGGCTACACCTTC
TRBV15	.	TRBD2	TRBJ2-1	CATGLRAGESNEQFF	TGTGCCACCGGCCTCCGGGCGGGAGAGTCAAATGAGCAGTTTTTC
TRBV29-1	.	TRBD2	TRBJ2-3	CSVGLSGSSDTQYF	TGCAGCGTTGGGCTTAGCGGGAGTTCAGATACGCAGTATTTT
TRBV15	many	TRBD1	TRBJ2-1	CATSSSQGQVEQFF	TGTGCCACCAGCAGTTCGCAGGGACAGGTTGAGCAGTTCTTC
TRBV11-2	few	.	TRBJ1-5	CASSLNPQGIQHF	TGTGCCAGCAGCTTAAACCCGCAGGGGATACAGCATTTT
TRBV12-3/TRBV12-4	many	.	TRBJ1-5	CASSFQTQPQHF	TGTGCCAGCAGTTTTCAAACTCAGCCCCAGCATTTT
TRBV2	many	.	TRBJ1-2	CASSPTGRGGDGYTF	TGTGCCAGCAGTCCGACGGGCAGGGGTGGAGATGGCTACACCTTC
TRBV4-1	.	TRBD1	TRBJ2-1	CASSQNSPVTGGEQFF	TGCGCCAGCAGCCAAAACAGTCCCGTGACAGGGGGTGAGCAGTTCTTC
TRBV20-1	medium-sized	.	TRBJ2-7	CSAGRGGEQYF	TGCAGTGCAGGACGGGGCGGGGAGCAGTACTTC